This entry concerns a single T cell receptor (beta chain). The antigen remains unidentified. The CDR3 consists of 13 residues. The V end lost 4 bases, the J end lost 4 bases, and 10 bases lay between the germline ends. Germline values: CDR1 MNHEY, CDR2 SMNVEV (reference sequence). The data belong to a study of OX40 agonist ivuxolimab in advanced cancers. Study overall: Of mixed ages from about 20 to 90 and averaging roughly 60 years, the group was roughly 85% male. Three patients got partial responses; one had hepatocellular carcinoma and two had cutaneous melanoma.

General study points: At 0.1 to 3.0 mg/kg, clonal expansion of CD4+ and CD8+ blood T cells had occurred by week 6. Patients who responded partially at 0.1-3.0 mg/kg showed clonal expansion ranking among the lowest.

Generated by immunoSEQ multiplex PCR, the TCRdb table keeps only in-frame clones and is missing some. Here the sample spans over 95,000 clones, roughly 95% being singletons. The chain couples TRBV27 to TRBJ2-5, with a weak D call TRBD2 (6 bases). This specimen consisted of CD4+ or CD8+ T cells sorted from blood, obtained in a trial of the OX40 agonist ivuxolimab. The source is an adult with an advanced solid tumor such as melanoma, head and neck, liver or kidney cancer. CDR3 loop: CASSYQGGETQYF. DNA for the CDR3: TGTGCCAGCAGTTATCAGGGAGGAGAGACCCAGTACTTC.